There are a few counts of the clone carrying this T cell receptor (beta chain). These data come from a study of early T cells in non-severe SARS-CoV-2 infection. Attachment of unique molecular identifiers was made to individual cDNA molecules. TCRdb redid the calling of the 5' RACE reads with MiXCR, one entry per CDR3 protein. The repertoire includes approximately 83,000 distinct CDR3 sequences, more than 13% of them detected once, and roughly 9.8% sits in the top ten. V trimming: 6 bases; J trimming: 5 bases; junction bases outside the gene matches: 13. The CDR3 loop spans 16 amino acids. Material: whole blood. This receptor was taken from an adult who was a healthcare worker with PCR-confirmed SARS-CoV-2 infection or an uninfected control (not recorded which). The chain employs TRBV12-3 or TRBV12-4 and TRBJ2-5; TRBD2 matches 9 bases. The CDR3 DNA sequence: TGTGCCAGCAGCGGCTCGAAGCGGGGGGTTGGTGAGACCCAGTACTTC. Protein: CASSGSKRGVGETQYF.